This is a list of T cell receptor beta chains from one sample in a study of OX40 agonist ivuxolimab in advanced cancers. Assay: immunoSEQ multiplex PCR; the TCRdb copy retains only in-frame clones and omits some. The sample contains roughly 7,900 clones, 65% to 80% of which appear only once. The sample here was CD4+ or CD8+ T cells sorted from blood, taken in a trial of the OX40 agonist ivuxolimab. Every receptor here comes from an adult with an advanced solid tumor such as melanoma, head and neck, liver or kidney cancer. CDR3s include the opening cysteine and the closing phenylalanine or tryptophan. D genes are given only for firm matches. Clone size is shown for a subset of rows, as once, few, many or a class of expanded clone.

-	-	TRBV19	TRBJ1-5	TGTGCCAGTAGTGGGGGGGACACCTGGCCCCAGCATTTT	CASSGGDTWPQHF
TRBD2	large	TRBV7-2	TRBJ2-3	TGTGCCAGCAGCTTTGCGGGGGGGCTGAGAGATACGCAGTATTTT	CASSFAGGLRDTQYF
-	medium-sized	TRBV2	TRBJ1-3	TGTGCCAGCCTTGGGTTGGGAAGCTCTGGAAACACCATATATTTT	CASLGLGSSGNTIYF
-	-	TRBV2	TRBJ2-2	TGTGCCAGCACCGGGGGAATACTCACAGGCGGGGAGCTGTTTTTT	CASTGGILTGGELFF
-	-	TRBV7-9	TRBJ1-4	TGTGCCAGCAGCTTAGGGGGGCTTAATGAAAAACTGTTTTTT	CASSLGGLNEKLFF
TRBD1	-	TRBV2	TRBJ1-5	TGTGCCAGCAGGGAACAGGGGGCCGGAAATCAGCCCCAGCATTTT	CASREQGAGNQPQHF
-	-	TRBV7-9	TRBJ2-7	TGTGCCAGCAGCGGTCAGGACTCAAGTAGGGGATGGAGGGGCTACGAGCAGTACTTC	CASSGQDSSRGWRGYEQYF
TRBD2	-	TRBV7-7	TRBJ2-3	TGTGCCAGCAGCTCCGGCCCAGCGGGGGGTACAGATACGCAGTATTTT	CASSSGPAGGTDTQYF
TRBD1	few	TRBV5-4	TRBJ2-1	TGTGCCAGCAGCGATGGGACAGGGGGAGAATCCTACAATGAGCAGTTCTTC	CASSDGTGGESYNEQFF
-	-	TRBV6-4	TRBJ2-6	TGTGCCAGCAGTGACCCGCGTACTGGGGCCAACGTCCTGACTTTC	CASSDPRTGANVLTF
-	-	TRBV27	TRBJ2-7	TGTGCCAGCAGTTCGACCCAGGGTTACGAGCAGTACTTC	CASSSTQGYEQYF
-	-	TRBV5-6	TRBJ1-1	TGTGCCAGCAGCTGGACATCGAACACTGAAGCTTTCTTT	CASSWTSNTEAFF
TRBD2	-	TRBV4-1	TRBJ2-1	TGCGCCAGCAGCCAAGGTTACGCGGGGGGGCTCGGTGAGCAGTTCTTC	CASSQGYAGGLGEQFF
TRBD2	-	TRBV4-3	TRBJ2-3	TGCGCCAGCAGCCAAGATCGCGGGGGGGCAGATACGCAGTATTTT	CASSQDRGGADTQYF
TRBD1	few	TRBV7-9	TRBJ2-5	TGTGCCAGCAGCCACCGACAGGGGTCTTCTGAGGAGACCCAGTACTTC	CASSHRQGSSEETQYF
TRBD1	-	TRBV12-5	TRBJ2-7	TGTGCTAGTGCCGCGGACAGGACAACGCCCTACGAGCAGTACTTC	CASAADRTTPYEQYF
-	-	TRBV11-3	TRBJ1-2	TGTGCCAGCAGCCCCGGTGGCGCCTATGGCTACACCTTC	CASSPGGAYGYTF